This T cell receptor (beta chain) derives from a study of blood T cell repertoires in COVID-19. Study as a whole: T cells, B-cell-depleted T cells, or PBMCs provided the cDNA or gDNA that served as material.

In the source study's methods: Researchers report that nucleated cell counts were estimated from reference gene primer amplification. The protocol was immunoSEQ multiplex PCR, while the TCRdb copy is restricted to in-frame clones and leaves out a portion. V and J calls and clone size come straight from that table; D and trimming were deduced from the DNA. This repertoire shows 100,000 or so clones, 80% to 90% found once; its top ten account for 2.7%. Trimming took 4 bases from V and 4 from J, leaving 11 bases between them. Germline lookup yields CDR1 SGHRS and CDR2 YFSETQ. This CDR3 is 14 amino acids long.

V and J are TRBV5-1 and TRBJ2-2; a weak D match, TRBD2 (6 bases). The clonotype originates from a woman between 45 and 65 years old who had recovered from COVID-19. Specimen: PBMCs or T cells enriched from blood (not recorded which). CDR3 in amino acids: CASSLGTATGELFF. The CDR3 DNA sequence: TGCGCCAGCAGCCTTGGGACTGCCACCGGGGAGCTGTTTTTT.